The 25 T cell receptor beta chains given below trace back to one sample, sequenced in a study of technical replicates of blood from four donors. Repertoires were generated with immunoSEQ multiplex PCR, while TCRdb's copy carries only in-frame clones and drops some. Of about 74,000 clones in the sample, around 93% were seen once. What was sequenced was T cells isolated from PBMCs. The origin of the receptors is a human donor in good health.

The gene calls are TRBV5-1 and TRBJ2-3; 14 bases align to TRBD2. V was clipped by 2 bases and J by 2 bases; unmatched bases: 4. The CDR3 totals 17 residues. The germline CDR1 and CDR2 sequences are SGHRS and YFSETQ. The CDR3 region is CASSLATSGRATDTQYF. CDR3 DNA sequence: TGCGCCAGCAGCTTAGCGACTAGCGGGAGGGCCACAGATACGCAGTATTTT.

The V and J genes are TRBV6-1 and TRBJ1-4; no clear D. CDR3 length: 15 residues. Germline V lookup: CDR1 MNHNS, CDR2 SASEGT. Deletions cut 5 bases from V and 0 bases from J, with 10 bases between. In DNA, the CDR3 is TGTGCCAGCAGTCTCCCGGTCACAACTAATGAAAAACTGTTTTTT. Translation: CASSLPVTTNEKLFF.

The CDR3 protein is CASSPSGGRGSSTDTQYF. As DNA, the CDR3 is TGTGCCAGCAGCCCGAGCGGGGGGAGAGGGTCTAGCACAGATACGCAGTATTTT. This rearrangement joins TRBV11-2 to TRBJ2-3, with 9 bases fitting TRBD2. From germline, CDR1 is SGHAT and CDR2 FQNNGV. The CDR3 consists of 18 residues. Losses at the gene ends were 5 bases for V and 0 bases for J; bases not matched to a gene: 12.

The chain links TRBV27 to TRBJ2-3; D is undetermined. The CDR3 runs to 15 residues. Trimming stripped 0 bases from V and 4 bases from J, with 11 bases between. The germline V gene encodes CDR1 MNHEY and CDR2 SMNVEV (reference sequence). CDR3 protein: CASSLSPLRPDTQYF. The CDR3 DNA reads TGTGCCAGCAGTTTATCGCCACTACGGCCAGATACGCAGTATTTT.

J is TRBJ2-7 and V is TRBV6-4, with 12 bases matching TRBD2. Germline V gene lookup returns CDR1 MRHNA and CDR2 SNTAGT. V shed 7 bases and J 7 bases; nucleotides not matched to a gene: 8. The CDR3 is 14 amino acids. The CDR3 nucleotides read TGTGCCAGCATATTTCTAGCGGGGGGGGTTGAGCAGTACTTC. Its protein is CASIFLAGGVEQYF.

The rearrangement links TRBV6-1 to TRBJ2-4, with TRBD1 as a possible D gene (6 bases). V lost 4 bases and J lost 5, with 15 bases in between. CDR1 and CDR2 from the germline V gene are MNHNS and SASEGT. The CDR3 covers 15 residues. Here the CDR3 DNA reads TGTGCCAGCAGTGTCATCCCCCAGGGGCAAAACATTCAGTACTTC. It specifies CASSVIPQGQNIQYF.

A single count supports this clone. The chain employs TRBV9 and TRBJ2-1; D not resolved. Germline CDR1 reads SGDLS; CDR2 reads YYNGEE. The CDR3 is 17 residues long. V shed 3 bases and J shed 0 bases, with 16 bases lying between them. The CDR3 protein is CASSGSSGLSSYNEQFF. The CDR3 DNA sequence: TGTGCCAGCAGCGGCAGCTCAGGTCTAAGCTCCTACAATGAGCAGTTCTTC. The entire variable domain, with the rest obtained from reference TRBV9 and TRBJ2-1, is as follows: DSGVTQTPKHLITATGQRVTLRCSPRSGDLSVYWYQQSLDQGLQFLIQYYNGEERAKGNILERFSAQQFPDLHSELNLSSLELGDSALYFCASSGSSGLSSYNEQFFGPGTRLTVL.

The J gene is TRBJ1-4, the V gene TRBV4-1; 7 bases are a match to TRBD1. With V trimmed by 4 bases and J by 14 bases, 10 bases remained unmatched. This CDR3 has 13 amino acids. CDR1 and CDR2 from the germline V gene are MGHRA and YSYEKL. The CDR3 coding sequence is TGCGCCAGCAGCCCCGCTCGTGACAGGGCCCTGTTTTTT. Protein sequence: CASSPARDRALFF.

The chain carries TRBV28 and TRBJ2-1; D unresolved. CDR3 length: 15 amino acids. Trimming took off 3 bases at V and 9 bases at J, with 18 bases between the two ends. Germline lookup yields CDR1 MDHEN and CDR2 SYDVKM. CDR3 bases: TGTGCCAGCAGTTTCCGCGCTACAGTTGGCGCTGAGCAGTTCTTC. Amino acids: CASSFRATVGAEQFF. Full variable domain (remainder filled in from reference TRBV28 and TRBJ2-1): DVKVTQSSRYLVKRTGEKVFLECVQDMDHENMFWYRQDPGLGLRLIYFSYDVKMKEKGDIPEGYSVSREKKERFSLILESASTNQTSMYLCASSFRATVGAEQFFGPGTRLTVL.

This clone was recorded once. V usage is TRBV7-8 and J usage is TRBJ2-3; the D gene is possibly TRBD2 (5 bases). The CDR3 has 16 amino acids. Germline CDR1 and CDR2: SGHVS and FQNEAQ. The V and J ends lost 5 bases and 0 bases respectively, with 15 bases between them. The CDR3 coding sequence is TGTGCCAGCAGCCAACCAAGCAGGACTAGCACAGATACGCAGTATTTT. It yields the protein CASSQPSRTSTDTQYF.

The rearrangement links TRBV28 to TRBJ2-1; D may be TRBD2 (6 bases). V gave up 0 bases and J gave up 9 bases, with 6 bases separating them. Germline CDR1 reads MDHEN; CDR2 reads SYDVKM. The CDR3 covers 12 residues. The CDR3 loop reads CASSLWGGEQFF. The CDR3 coding sequence is TGTGCCAGCAGTTTATGGGGGGGTGAGCAGTTCTTC.

This clone has only one observation. J is TRBJ1-2 and V is TRBV30; 7 bases fit TRBD1. V lost 2 bases and J lost 2; bases outside the gene matches: 8. The CDR3 has 15 residues. Germline V gene sequence: CDR1 GTSNPN, CDR2 SVGIG (reference sequence). CDR3 region: CAWSPGGQRNYGYTF. The CDR3 coding sequence is TGTGCCTGGAGTCCCGGGGGACAGCGAAACTATGGCTACACCTTC.

V is TRBV5-4 and J is TRBJ2-7; 7 bases map to TRBD1. CDR1 is SGHNT, CDR2 YYREEE, per germline (reference sequence). The CDR3 contains 15 residues. V dropped 4 bases and J dropped 0; count of bases not matched to a gene: 7. CDR3 nucleotide sequence: TGTGCCAGCAGCGACAGGGATCTTGGCTCCTACGAGCAGTACTTC. This sequence encodes CASSDRDLGSYEQYF.

The V call is TRBV29-1, the J call TRBJ1-1; D is perhaps TRBD1 (5 bases). The V gene's germline CDR1 is SQVTM and CDR2 ANQGSEA. This CDR3 is built from 10 residues. The DNA of the CDR3 is TGCAGTGCACAGGAGGGTAAAGCTTTCTTT. It codes for CSAQEGKAFF.

This clone was counted a single time. V gene TRBV14 combines with J gene TRBJ2-3, with D perhaps TRBD1 (6 bases). The CDR3 is 19 amino acids. The V gene lost 0 bases and the J gene lost 2 bases, with 21 bases spanning the gap. The V gene's germline CDR1 is SGHDN and CDR2 FVKESK. This chain's CDR3 is CASSQDVSGTLPNTDTQYF. DNA for the CDR3: TGTGCCAGCAGCCAAGACGTTTCCGGGACACTCCCTAACACAGATACGCAGTATTTT.

The chain carries TRBV28 and TRBJ1-5, with a possible D match to TRBD1 (5 bases). Looked up from germline, CDR1 is MDHEN and CDR2 is SYDVKM. The CDR3 sequence is 15 residues long. V dropped 5 bases and J dropped 4 bases, with 15 bases sitting between them. The CDR3 DNA follows: TGTGCCAGCAGTCATGAATGGGGCCTGAATCAGCCCCAGCATTTT. Amino acids: CASSHEWGLNQPQHF.

A word on this clone: An end of the junction does not agree with germline; a read error may underlie this. J is TRBJ2-3 and V is TRBV2; 10 nucleotides agree with TRBD1. The CDR3 covers 14 residues. The germline V gene encodes CDR1 SNHLY and CDR2 FYNNEI. In nucleotides, the CDR3 is TGTGCCACCTCGGGACAGGGGCGCACCGATACGCAGTATTTT. This encodes CATSGQGRTDTQYF.

The chain employs TRBV5-4 and TRBJ1-4; TRBD1 matches 12 bases. The V gene's germline CDR1 is SGHNT and CDR2 YYREEE (reference sequence). CDR3 size: 15 residues. Trimming took 0 bases from V and 12 from J; bases not matched to a gene: 6. The CDR3, as DNA: TGTGCCAGCAGCTTGGTGGGACAGGGGGCTTCTGAACTGTTTTTT. Translation: CASSLVGQGASELFF.

The chain uses TRBV28 and TRBJ2-5, with TRBD2 matching 9 bases. The germline V gene encodes CDR1 MDHEN and CDR2 SYDVKM. The CDR3 consists of 12 residues. The CDR3 DNA reads TGTGTAAGCGGGAGGCTGGAAGAGACCCAGTACTTC. As protein: CVSGRLEETQYF.

The gene calls are TRBV27 and TRBJ1-1, with 7 bases identical to TRBD1. This CDR3 is built from 16 residues. With 7 bases clipped from V and 0 bases from J, the junction kept 11 bases outside the gene matches. Germline CDR1 MNHEY, CDR2 SMNVEV (reference sequence). The CDR3 region is CASTSGQVGMNTEAFF. CDR3 DNA: TGTGCCAGCACATCCGGACAGGTCGGAATGAACACTGAAGCTTTCTTT.

V gene TRBV28 combines with J gene TRBJ2-3; TRBD2 agrees at 10 bases. Germline-derived CDR1 and CDR2 are MDHEN and SYDVKM. This CDR3 has 18 amino acids. J lost 5 bases, V lost 9 bases, and 20 bases had no gene match. CDR3 region: CARPGPCFRAGGGDTQYF. The DNA for the CDR3 is TGTGCCAGGCCGGGGCCATGCTTTAGAGCGGGAGGGGGAGATACGCAGTATTTT.

The V gene is TRBV11-3, the J gene TRBJ2-5; 8 nucleotides agree with TRBD2. Germline CDR1 reads SGHNT; CDR2 reads YENEEA. CDR3 length: 13 residues. J was trimmed by 5 bases and V by 4 bases; bases with no gene match: 3. CDR3 sequence (DNA): TGTGCCAGCAGCTCGGGAGGGTTGGAGACCCAGTACTTC. As protein: CASSSGGLETQYF.

The chain couples TRBV5-1 to TRBJ2-7; 7 bases map to TRBD1. V lost 2 bases, J lost 4 bases, and 6 bases stayed unmatched. Germline V gene lookup returns CDR1 SGHRS and CDR2 YFSETQ. The CDR3 is 14 residues long. In DNA form, the CDR3 reads TGCGCCAGCAGCTTCGGACAGGATTGGTACGAGCAGTACTTC. Protein: CASSFGQDWYEQYF.

This chain links TRBV5-1 with TRBJ1-1; D perhaps matches TRBD1 (6 bases). The CDR3 contains 14 residues. Germline-derived CDR1 and CDR2 are SGHRS and YFSETQ. Trimming removed 0 bases at V and 1 base at J, with 7 bases between. CDR3: CASSLGGGNTEAFF. CDR3 DNA sequence: TGCGCCAGCAGCTTGGGAGGGGGGAACACTGAAGCTTTCTTT.

This sequence joins TRBV7-9 and TRBJ1-1, with D maybe TRBD1 (5 bases). CDR1 and CDR2 (germline): SEHNR, FQNEAQ (reference sequence). The V end was cut by 5 bases, the J end by 0 bases, with 13 bases between. This CDR3 has 15 amino acids. CDR3: CASSRQIGMNTEAFF. In DNA form, the CDR3 reads TGTGCCAGCAGCCGACAGATAGGTATGAACACTGAAGCTTTCTTT.